This passage covers 3 T cell receptor beta chains from one sample sequenced in a study of T cell repertoires and HLA-DP antigens. No antigen has been identified for these receptors. Assay used: immunoSEQ multiplex PCR; TCRdb lists only in-frame clones, some missing. Here the sample spans over 60,000 clones, around four fifths being singletons. The specimen was CD4+ T cells from PBMCs. The receptors originated from a man in his sixties in good health and CMV-seronegative.

The chain couples TRBV28 to TRBJ2-5; D perhaps matches TRBD2 (5 bases). The CDR3 is 14 amino acids. V gave up 5 bases and J gave up 4 bases, with 14 bases separating them. Germline V gene lookup returns CDR1 MDHEN and CDR2 SYDVKM. As DNA, the CDR3 is TGTGCCAGCAGTCTAGCCGGTGCTGGAGAGACCCAGTACTTC. Translated, it gives CASSLAGAGETQYF.

The rearrangement joins TRBV28 to TRBJ2-7, with TRBD2 matching 10 bases. V dropped 8 bases and J dropped 2; count of bases not matched to a gene: 15. This CDR3 contains 17 residues. Germline CDR1 is MDHEN and CDR2 is SYDVKM. CDR3 protein: CASSTQALAGDTYEQYF. CDR3 in DNA: TGTGCCAGCTCAACTCAGGCGCTAGCGGGGGATACCTACGAGCAGTACTTC.

This clone was picked up a small number of times. The chain carries TRBV5-1 and TRBJ2-6, with 8 bases that match TRBD1. CDR1 is SGHRS and CDR2 is YFSETQ in the germline V gene. This CDR3 is 18 amino acids long. V lost 4 bases to trimming and J lost 1 base; unmatched junction nucleotides: 10. CDR3 protein: CASSARQGSGSGANVLTF. In DNA form, the CDR3 reads TGCGCCAGCAGCGCGCGACAGGGGTCGGGATCTGGGGCCAACGTCCTGACTTTC. The full variable domain, in which reference TRBV5-1 and TRBJ2-6 provide the parts outside the CDR3, is KAGVTQTPRYLIKTRGQQVTLSCSPISGHRSVSWYQQTPGQGLQFLFEYFSETQRNKGNFPGRFSGRQFSNSRSEMNVSTLELGDSALYLCASSARQGSGSGANVLTFGAGSRLTVL.